The present TCR beta chain was sequenced within a study of T cells in Graves' hyperthyroidism and ophthalmopathy. This clonotype has at least ten counts. What it binds is not known. TCR beta CDR3 sequences were amplified from RNA transcripts. TCR CDR3 regions were first amplified by RT-PCR with HTBI primers. TCRdb re-derived calls from the multiplex PCR reads in MiXCR, one entry per CDR3 protein. The data contain hundreds of thousands of distinct CDR3 sequences, roughly 16% of them singletons. Germline loops: CDR1 DFQATT, CDR2 SNEGSKA (reference sequence). This CDR3 region has 13 residues. Trimming pared 4 bases from V and 1 base from J, leaving 11 bases between. General study results and limits: Most clonotypes expanded in thyroid above 0.001 were likewise present in blood. Ophthalmopathy cases were set apart from stable hyperthyroidism by a 13 V-J model.

Diagnoses used clinical symptoms, serum thyroxine and TRAb, thyroid ultrasound and orbital computed tomography. The chain carries TRBV20-1 and TRBJ2-7; D uncertain. This receptor was taken from a woman between 40 and 50 years old with Graves' ophthalmopathy. Sequencing was done on a sample of blood. CDR3 DNA sequence: TGCAGTGCTAAGGGTATCAGTTCCTACGAGCAGTACTTC. Translating it yields CSAKGISSYEQYF.